This T cell receptor beta chain was sequenced for a study of cytomegalovirus exposure and HLA in healthy donors. As to this clone: What it binds is unknown.

V lost 1 base and J lost 4; bases outside the gene matches: 4. This CDR3 has 16 amino acids. CDR1 and CDR2 from the germline V gene are LNHNV and YYDKDF (reference sequence). Researchers ran the PCR with 60 Vbeta and 13 Jbeta primers. Clones were read by immunoSEQ multiplex PCR, and TCRdb kept only the in-frame ones, dropping some. The sample contains 100,000 to 150,000 clones, around 77% of which appear only once. General observations from the study: TRBV6-2, TRBV6-3 and some other V segments were excluded as indistinguishable. Accounts indicate the classifier identified cytomegalovirus status with strong specificity and sensitivity.

V gene TRBV15 combines with J gene TRBJ1-5; 10 nucleotides agree with TRBD1. Sequencing was carried out using PBMCs. The receptor was derived from a male donor in good health and CMV-seropositive. CDR3 bases: TGTGCCACCAGCAGAGGACAGGGGGCAGGGAATCAGCCCCAGCATTTT. It is translated as CATSRGQGAGNQPQHF.